The clone carrying this T cell receptor (beta chain) was detected many times. Germline assignment: CDR1 MNHEY and CDR2 SVGEGT. V lost 3 bases and J 4 bases, leaving 13 bases between the germline ends. This CDR3 region has 14 residues. Time point denoted: patch test 3, about 24 weeks after DPC sensitization. Indicated treatment: therapeutic diphenylcyclopropenone sensitization with weekly scalp DPC. Patients had alopecia, were aged 18 to 70, and were not pregnant. Via MiXCR, TCRdb re-called the RACE reads, giving one row per CDR3 protein. The sample lists 75,000 to 90,000 distinct CDR3 sequences; under 14% were seen once. The entry originates in a study of human T cells and chemical hapten exposure.

This chain joins TRBV6-2 or TRBV6-3 and TRBJ2-7, with D perhaps matching TRBD1 (6 bases). This TCR was sampled from a woman aged 45 to 65 with alopecia areata. Some clones in this sample may be carry-over from other donors' samples. The sequenced sample was whole blood, obtained in connection with sensitization to the hapten diphenylcyclopropenone (DPC). The CDR3 loop reads CASSYPGVRYEQYF. The CDR3 coding sequence is TGTGCCAGCAGTTATCCAGGGGTTAGATACGAGCAGTACTTC.